The 19 T cell receptor beta chains in this list originate from one sample, sequenced in a study of blood T cells in healthy people across ages. A second roughly 7 to 12 cycle PCR used barcoded and J-beta primers. Each CDR3 protein gets one entry after TCRdb re-called the 5' RACE reads with MiXCR. Here the sample spans 550,000 to 750,000 distinct CDR3 sequences, around 21% being singletons. Specimen: blood. The receptors stem from a man aged 70-80 years in good health.

This clonotype showed up many times. The V gene is TRBV20-1, the J gene TRBJ1-4; D possibly corresponds to TRBD1 (5 bases). CDR1 and CDR2 from the germline V gene are DFQATT and SNEGSKA (reference sequence). This CDR3 comprises 14 residues. Trimming cost V 6 bases and J 5 bases, with 16 bases left between them. Here the CDR3 reads CSASTGRKNEKLFF. The CDR3, as DNA: TGCAGTGCCTCTACGGGACGGAAGAATGAAAAACTGTTTTTT.

This chain connects TRBV2 to TRBJ1-5, with D possibly being TRBD1 (5 bases). V dropped 1 base and J dropped 2 bases, with 12 bases sitting between them. Germline V gene sequence: CDR1 SNHLY, CDR2 FYNNEI. The CDR3 loop spans 16 amino acids. The CDR3 is CASSEVFGGGNQPQHF. The CDR3 bases are TGTGCCAGCAGTGAAGTATTCGGGGGTGGCAATCAGCCCCAGCATTTT.

The genes are TRBV28 and TRBJ2-5; 12 bases fit TRBD2. The end of the DNA is better explained by TRBJ2-7, so the J call may be wrong. This CDR3 is 18 amino acids long. CDR1 and CDR2 (germline): MDHEN, SYDVKM. This CDR3 reads CASSSPSPLTSGRDEQYF. In nucleotides, the CDR3 is TGTGCCAGCAGTTCACCCTCTCCTCTGACTAGCGGGAGAGACGAGCAGTACTTC.

The J gene is TRBJ2-5, the V gene TRBV28; D is perhaps TRBD1 (6 bases). The end of the DNA fits TRBJ2-7 better, so the J call may be wrong. CDR1 is MDHEN, CDR2 SYDVKM, per germline. The CDR3 consists of 14 residues. The CDR3 sequence is CASSYGRGTYEQYF. In DNA, the CDR3 is TGTGCCAGCAGTTACGGCAGGGGAACCTACGAGCAGTACTTC.

V and J are TRBV10-3 and TRBJ1-2; TRBD1 is a possible D gene (5 bases). Germline CDR1 ENHRY, CDR2 SYGVKD. The V and J ends lost 4 bases and 3 bases respectively, with 12 bases between them. The CDR3 is 14 amino acids. CDR3 nucleotides: TGTGCCATCAGTGGGAGAGGGGAGGACTATGGCTACACCTTC. As protein: CAISGRGEDYGYTF.

The genes are TRBV24-1 and TRBJ2-5; D not certain. V lost 4 bases and J lost 3, with 11 bases in between. The CDR3 contains 14 residues. Germline loops: CDR1 KGHDR, CDR2 SFDVKD. CDR3 region: CATSESGRKETQYF. CDR3 DNA: TGTGCCACCAGTGAATCTGGACGCAAAGAGACCCAGTACTTC.

This clonotype was seen a few times. The V and J genes are TRBV20-1 and TRBJ2-5, with D unresolved. Trimming removed 4 bases from V and 8 bases from J, with 14 bases in between. Looked up from germline, CDR1 is DFQATT and CDR2 is SNEGSKA (reference sequence). The CDR3 runs to 12 residues. This chain's CDR3 is CSAIPRGETQYF. The CDR3 nucleotides read TGCAGTGCTATCCCGCGCGGCGAAACCCAGTACTTC.

The V call is TRBV5-1, the J call TRBJ2-1; the match to TRBD1 covers 8 bases. This CDR3 contains 16 residues. CDR1 and CDR2 from the germline V gene are SGHRS and YFSETQ. Trimming at V came to 5 bases and at J to 0 bases, leaving 7 bases not matched to a gene. The CDR3 DNA sequence: TGCGCCAGCAGACCCGGGACAGGTCCCTCCTACAATGAGCAGTTCTTC. Protein: CASRPGTGPSYNEQFF.

This clonotype was detected many times. The rearrangement links TRBV25-1 to TRBJ2-2; 7 nucleotides match TRBD1. The junction had 10 bases not matched to a gene; V was cut back by 7 bases and J by 2 bases. Germline V gene data show CDR1 as MGHDK and CDR2 as SYGVNS. The CDR3 is 16 residues long. CDR3 in DNA: TGTGCCAGCACTGATTTTAGGGGGCCCAACACCGGGGAGCTGTTTTTT. Translating gives CASTDFRGPNTGELFF.

The chain uses TRBV11-2 and TRBJ2-5, with TRBD2 matching over 8 bases. V trimming: 5 bases; J trimming: 11 bases; junction bases outside the gene matches: 10. Germline lookup yields CDR1 SGHAT and CDR2 FQNNGV. This CDR3 is built from 13 residues. DNA of the CDR3: TGTGCCAGCAGCCAAGGACTAGCACCTGAGCAGTACTTC. It encodes CASSQGLAPEQYF.

This rearrangement joins TRBV10-1 to TRBJ2-3; 10 positions agree with TRBD2. Germline V gene data show CDR1 as WNHNN and CDR2 as SYGVQD (reference sequence). After removal of 5 bases from V and 9 bases from J, the junction contained 8 bases not matched to a gene. This CDR3 spans 14 amino acids. The CDR3 DNA follows: TGCGCCAGCAGTTCGGGGACTAGCGTATACACGCAGTATTTT. Protein product: CASSSGTSVYTQYF.

This clonotype was detected a few times. The rearrangement joins TRBV11-2 to TRBJ2-7, with TRBD1 identical over 9 bases. Germline V gives CDR1 SGHAT, CDR2 FQNNGV. With V trimmed by 5 bases and J by 5 bases, 7 bases remained unmatched. The length of the CDR3 is 14 residues. The CDR3 DNA reads as TGTGCCAGCAGCCCACGGACAGGGGATAACGAGCAGTACTTC. Amino acids: CASSPRTGDNEQYF.

The chain carries TRBV18 and TRBJ2-7; 9 bases are shared with TRBD1. The V and J ends lost 3 bases and 2 bases, in that order; junction bases with no gene match: 5. Germline V gene data show CDR1 as KGHSH and CDR2 as LQKENI. The CDR3 loop spans 15 amino acids. The CDR3 spells CASSPGTGTAYEQYF. In DNA, the CDR3 is TGTGCCAGCTCACCCGGGACAGGGACGGCCTACGAGCAGTACTTC.

This chain uses TRBV9 with TRBJ2-1; weak D call: TRBD1 (6 bases). The CDR3 is made up of 15 amino acids. The ends were cut back, 0 bases at V and 4 bases at J, with 11 bases in the middle. CDR1 is SGDLS and CDR2 is YYNGEE in the germline V gene. CDR3 coding DNA: TGTGCCAGCAGCGTAGGGACAGTCCCATACAATGAGCAGTTCTTC. Translated, it gives CASSVGTVPYNEQFF. The whole variable domain, filled in from reference TRBV9 and TRBJ2-1, reads DSGVTQTPKHLITATGQRVTLRCSPRSGDLSVYWYQQSLDQGLQFLIQYYNGEERAKGNILERFSAQQFPDLHSELNLSSLELGDSALYFCASSVGTVPYNEQFFGPGTRLTVL.

The chain recombines TRBV5-1 with TRBJ2-5; a possible D gene is TRBD2 (5 bases). The closer fit of TRBJ2-1 to the DNA end suggests the J call may be wrong. The CDR3 runs to 15 residues. CDR1 and CDR2 (germline): SGHRS, YFSETQ. This CDR3 is CASSLGGLELNEQFF. For the CDR3, the DNA is TGCGCCAGCAGCTTGGGAGGACTCGAGCTCAATGAGCAGTTCTTC.

This clonotype came up many times. The rearrangement links TRBV4-1 to TRBJ1-2; unclear D gene. In germline, CDR1 is MGHRA, CDR2 YSYEKL. The CDR3 runs to 14 residues. The germline V and J ends were trimmed by 0 bases and 7 bases, with 12 bases remaining between them. CDR3 protein: CASSQESGVGGYTF. DNA of the CDR3: TGCGCCAGCAGCCAAGAGAGTGGGGTTGGTGGCTACACCTTC.

This clonotype was seen a few times. The genes are TRBV6-5 and TRBJ1-3; the D gene is possibly TRBD1 (5 bases). The germline V and J ends were trimmed by 2 bases and 1 base, with 12 bases remaining between them. There are 16 residues in the CDR3. CDR1 MNHEY and CDR2 SVGAGI come from the germline V gene. CDR3 coding DNA: TGTGCCAGCAGTTACGGCGGCAGGGCGTCTGGAAACACCATATATTTT. It yields the protein CASSYGGRASGNTIYF.

V and J are TRBV6-5 and TRBJ2-7; D might be TRBD1 or TRBD2, each matching 6 bases. Trimming left V 6 bases short and J 0 bases short, with 15 bases between. Germline V gene lookup returns CDR1 MNHEY and CDR2 SVGAGI. This CDR3 is 15 amino acids long. The CDR3 loop reads CASRRDFRGSYEQYF. In nucleotides, the CDR3 is TGTGCCAGCAGGCGGGATTTCAGGGGCTCCTACGAGCAGTACTTC.

This clonotype was observed a handful of times. This sequence joins TRBV5-1 and TRBJ2-5; 7 nucleotides line up with TRBD1. J gave up 6 bases and V 1 base, and 3 bases lay outside the gene matches. The CDR3 totals 13 residues. Germline loops: CDR1 SGHRS, CDR2 YFSETQ. The CDR3 region has the DNA TGCGCCAGCAGCTTGTCGGGACAGCAGACCCAGTACTTC. Residues: CASSLSGQQTQYF. Together with reference TRBV5-1 and TRBJ2-5, the CDR3 gives the full variable domain: KAGVTQTPRYLIKTRGQQVTLSCSPISGHRSVSWYQQTPGQGLQFLFEYFSETQRNKGNFPGRFSGRQFSNSRSEMNVSTLELGDSALYLCASSLSGQQTQYFGPGTRLLVL.